This T cell receptor (beta chain) came from a study of cytomegalovirus exposure and HLA in healthy donors. Study findings and constraints: What a later analysis showed was that several of the most significant clusters appeared linked to common viral pathogens.

Note on this clone: Its cognate antigen is unknown.

CDR1 is LGHNT and CDR2 is FRNRAP in the germline V gene. Trimming cost V 1 base and J 3 bases; bases outside gene matches: 7. The CDR3 sequence is 18 residues long. Use of 60 Vbeta and 13 Jbeta primers characterized the PCR. Authors' data handling: In a later analysis, around 12 million of 83 million or so unique beta chains occurred in at least two donors. The table came from immunoSEQ multiplex PCR; TCRdb's copy has only in-frame clones and leaves some out. Clonal size and the V and J genes are those of that table, whereas D and trimming came from the DNA. This table holds under 200,000 clones, over 60% found once.

Specimen: PBMCs. The genes are TRBV12-5 and TRBJ2-6; 9 positions agree with TRBD1. The receptor was isolated from a female donor in good health and CMV-seronegative. DNA for the CDR3: TGTGCTAGTGGTTTGGCCGGGACAGGGCTTGGTGGGGCCAACGTCCTGACTTTC. It yields the protein CASGLAGTGLGGANVLTF. Using reference TRBV12-5 and TRBJ2-6 for the parts outside the CDR3, the full variable domain is DARVTQTPRHKVTEMGQEVTMRCQPILGHNTVFWYRQTMMQGLELLAYFRNRAPLDDSGMPKDRFSAEMPDATLATLKIQPSEPRDSAVYFCASGLAGTGLGGANVLTFGAGSRLTVL.